This T cell receptor beta chain derives from a study of cytomegalovirus exposure and HLA in healthy donors. V trimming: 4 bases; J trimming: 2 bases; junction bases outside the gene matches: 6. Germline CDR1 SEHNR, CDR2 FQNEAQ (reference sequence). The CDR3 is made up of 16 amino acids. The PCR used 60 Vbeta and 13 Jbeta primers. TCRdb keeps only in-frame clones here, not all; method: immunoSEQ multiplex PCR. This sample's table has 70,000 or so clones. Sequencing used PBMCs. The receptor was derived from a boy aged 5-17 years in good health and CMV-seronegative. The chain has TRBV7-9 and TRBJ2-3; 10 bases are shared with TRBD2. The DNA for the CDR3 is TGTGCCAGCAGCTATATAGCGGGGGGATACACAGATACGCAGTATTTT. This encodes CASSYIAGGYTDTQYF.